Below, one T cell receptor (beta chain) is given with its context. Its antigen is currently not known. Sequencer: NextSeq 550. The Human TCR Profiling Kit (MiLaboratory) was used to make UMI-labeled 5' RACE TRB cDNA libraries. The full amount of extracted RNA was used for cDNA synthesis, and the full amount of resulting cDNA was used for PCR amplification. Libraries were prepared in parallel with an identical number of PCR cycles. The study's own analysis went as follows. MIGEC and MiXCR extracted about 53,000 +/- 10,000 unique UMI-labeled TRB cDNA molecules per library, requiring at least two reads per UMI. On average, around 40,000 +/- 10,000 functional in-frame TRB CDR3 nucleotide clonotypes lacking stop codons were found per library. Diversity metrics, including normalized Shannon-Wiener and Chao1, were computed in VDJtools after downsampling to 5000 UMI-labeled TRB molecules per sample. For the central five CDR3 residues, VDJtools calculated physicochemical properties weighted by clonotype size, namely interaction energy, strength, volume and Kidera factor 4. TCRdb reprocessed the reads, and each CDR3 protein sequence is entered once, without DNA. The V and J calls shown here were made by TCRdb, not taken from the authors' results. The table held for this sample gives over 150,000 distinct CDR3 sequences. The ten largest account for 0.45% to 0.6% of the sample.

The sample is drawn from a study of CXCR3-negative and CXCR3-positive naive CD8 T cells (dated by TCRdb to between 2019 and 2020). Background on the whole study: Some 130 million TRB reads were obtained in total, roughly 1.5 +/- 0.3 million reads per library. Diversity and physicochemical repertoire analyses covered 11 donors pooled from two independent experiments. The TRBV-TRBJ cluster analysis covered naive subsets from 5 or 6 donors and memory cells from 3 donors.

Here is what the overall study found, with its caveats: Because CXCR3 expression was partially decreased after cryopreservation, freshly isolated PBMCs were used for most assays. Surface CD5, linked to self-reactivity in mice, was comparable between naive subsets; TCR interaction strength was therefore also inferred from TRB CDR3 physicochemical properties. Repertoire diversity was comparably high in both naive subsets but much lower in memory CD8+ T cells. Within the same donor, TRBV-TRBJ usage looked similar between naive CXCR3-negative and CXCR3-positive cells, but memory cells had distinct patterns. TRB CDR3s from CXCR3-positive naive cells showed higher hydrophobicity (lower Kidera factor 4), lower energy, and higher strength and volume indices than CXCR3-negative naive cells.

Each CD8+ T cell subset was flow-sorted in triplicate, and some 310,000 cells per subset were placed directly into RLT lysis buffer. Naive CD8+ T cells were defined stringently as CD45RO-CCR7+CD27+CD95- to exclude memory contaminants. Standard density gradient centrifugation was used to isolate peripheral blood mononuclear cells from buffy coats. Naive CXCR3-negative and CXCR3-positive CD8+ T cells were flow-sorted using a FACSAria III. Total RNA was extracted from sorted cells with an RNeasy Mini Kit. The germline V gene (reference sequence) gives CDR1 as LGHDT and CDR2 as YNNKEL. Including cysteine and phenylalanine, the CDR3 has 15 amino acids. The DNA is unrecorded.

The origin of this receptor is a human donor in good health. Some clones in this sample may be carry-over from other donors' samples. Material: naive CXCR3+ CD8+ T cells from blood. The sample's cell subset or site label, in plain terms: CD45RO-CCR7+CD27+CD95- naive CD8+ T cells expressing CXCR3 (TNR3+). The V and J segments used are TRBV3-1 and TRBJ2-7; TCRdb selects TRBD1, and the lack of DNA leaves this call unchecked. CDR3 region: CASSFRQGKVNEQYF.